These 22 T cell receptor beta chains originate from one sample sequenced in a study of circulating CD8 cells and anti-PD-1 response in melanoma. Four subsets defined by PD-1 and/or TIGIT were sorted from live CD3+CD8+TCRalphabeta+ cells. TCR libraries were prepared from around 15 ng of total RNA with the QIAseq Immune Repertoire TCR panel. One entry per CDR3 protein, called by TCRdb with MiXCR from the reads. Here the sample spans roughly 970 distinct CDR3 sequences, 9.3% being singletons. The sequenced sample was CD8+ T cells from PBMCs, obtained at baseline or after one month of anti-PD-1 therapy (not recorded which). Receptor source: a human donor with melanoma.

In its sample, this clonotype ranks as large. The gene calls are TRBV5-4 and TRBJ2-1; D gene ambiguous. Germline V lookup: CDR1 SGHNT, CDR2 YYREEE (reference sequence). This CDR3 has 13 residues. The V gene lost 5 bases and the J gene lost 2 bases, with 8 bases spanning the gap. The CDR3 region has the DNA TGTGCCAGCAGGCCAGATACCTACAATGAGCAGTTCTTC. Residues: CASRPDTYNEQFF.

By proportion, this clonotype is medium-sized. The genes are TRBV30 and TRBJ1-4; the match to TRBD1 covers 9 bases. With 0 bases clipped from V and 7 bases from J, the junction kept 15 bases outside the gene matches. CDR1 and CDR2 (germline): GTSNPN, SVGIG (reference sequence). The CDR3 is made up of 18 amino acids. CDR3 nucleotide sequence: TGTGCCTGGAGTGTACGTGGGACAGGGAGGCCCTCAAGTGAAAAACTGTTTTTT. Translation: CAWSVRGTGRPSSEKLFF.

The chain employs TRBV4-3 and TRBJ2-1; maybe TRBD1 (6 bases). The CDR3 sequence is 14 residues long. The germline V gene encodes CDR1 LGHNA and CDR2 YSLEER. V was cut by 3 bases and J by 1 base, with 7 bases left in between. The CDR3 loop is CASSQGTSYNEQFF. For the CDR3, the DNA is TGCGCCAGCAGCCAGGGGACATCCTACAATGAGCAGTTCTTC.

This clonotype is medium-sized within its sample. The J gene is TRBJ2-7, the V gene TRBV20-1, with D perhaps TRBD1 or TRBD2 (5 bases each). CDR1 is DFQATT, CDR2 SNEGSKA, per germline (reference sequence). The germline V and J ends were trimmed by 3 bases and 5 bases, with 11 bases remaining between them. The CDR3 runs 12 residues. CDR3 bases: TGCAGTGCTAGGGGGGACCTCCACGAGCAGTACTTC. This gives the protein CSARGDLHEQYF.

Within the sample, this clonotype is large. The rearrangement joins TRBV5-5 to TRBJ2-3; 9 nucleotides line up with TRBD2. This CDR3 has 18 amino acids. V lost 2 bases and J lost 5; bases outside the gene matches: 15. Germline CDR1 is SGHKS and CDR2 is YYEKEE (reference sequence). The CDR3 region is CASSLVERSGGRGDTQYF. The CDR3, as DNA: TGTGCCAGCAGCTTAGTGGAGCGTAGCGGGGGACGGGGAGATACGCAGTATTTT. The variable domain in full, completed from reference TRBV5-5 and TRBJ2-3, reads DAGVTQSPTHLIKTRGQQVTLRCSPISGHKSVSWYQQVLGQGPQFIFQYYEKEERGRGNFPDRFSARQFPNYSSELNVNALLLGDSALYLCASSLVERSGGRGDTQYFGPGTRLTVL.

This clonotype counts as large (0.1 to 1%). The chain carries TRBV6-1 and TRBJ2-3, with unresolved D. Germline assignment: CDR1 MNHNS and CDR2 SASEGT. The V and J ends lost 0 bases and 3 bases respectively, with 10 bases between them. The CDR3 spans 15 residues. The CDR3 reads CASSEALGGTDTQYF. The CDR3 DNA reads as TGTGCCAGCAGTGAAGCTCTGGGTGGGACAGATACGCAGTATTTT.

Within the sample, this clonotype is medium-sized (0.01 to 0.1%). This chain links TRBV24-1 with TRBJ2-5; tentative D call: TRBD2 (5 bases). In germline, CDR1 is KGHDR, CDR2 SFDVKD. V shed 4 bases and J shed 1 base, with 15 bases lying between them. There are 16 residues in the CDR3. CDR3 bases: TGTGCCACCAGTGACCACTCGGACGGAGGCCAAGAGACCCAGTACTTC. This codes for CATSDHSDGGQETQYF.

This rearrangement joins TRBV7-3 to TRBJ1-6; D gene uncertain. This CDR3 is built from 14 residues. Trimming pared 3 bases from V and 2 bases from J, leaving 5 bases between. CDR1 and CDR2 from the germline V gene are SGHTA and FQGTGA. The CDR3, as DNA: TGTGCCAGCAGCTTTCGCCCCTATAATTCACCCCTCCACTTT. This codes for CASSFRPYNSPLHF.

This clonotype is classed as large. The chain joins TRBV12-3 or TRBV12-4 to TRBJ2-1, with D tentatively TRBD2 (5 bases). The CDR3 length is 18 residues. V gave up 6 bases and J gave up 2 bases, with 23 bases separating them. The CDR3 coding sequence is TGTGCCAGCAGCCCCTCCCCATCCGGGGTCGCCCCCTACAATGAGCAGTTCTTC. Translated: CASSPSPSGVAPYNEQFF.

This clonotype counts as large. CDR3 in amino acids: CASGEGMGNEQFF. DNA for the CDR3: TGTGCCAGTGGGGAGGGGATGGGTAATGAGCAGTTCTTC. The chain carries TRBV19 and TRBJ2-1; TRBD2 matches at 7 bases. Germline loops: CDR1 LNHDA, CDR2 SQIVND (reference sequence). The V and J ends lost 8 bases and 7 bases, in that order; junction bases with no gene match: 8. This CDR3 has 13 residues. The full variable domain, its missing parts supplied by reference TRBV19 and TRBJ2-1, is DGGITQSPKYLFRKEGQNVTLSCEQNLNHDAMYWYRQDPGQGLRLIYYSQIVNDFQKGDIAEGYSVSREKKESFPLTVTSAQKNPTAFYLCASGEGMGNEQFFGPGTRLTVL.

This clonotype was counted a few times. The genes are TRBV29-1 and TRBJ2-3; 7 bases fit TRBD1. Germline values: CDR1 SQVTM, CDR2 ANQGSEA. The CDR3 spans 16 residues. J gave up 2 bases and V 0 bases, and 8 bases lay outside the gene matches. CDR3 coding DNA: TGCAGCGTTGAAGATTTCGGCAGGGGGAACACAGATACGCAGTATTTT. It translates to CSVEDFGRGNTDTQYF.

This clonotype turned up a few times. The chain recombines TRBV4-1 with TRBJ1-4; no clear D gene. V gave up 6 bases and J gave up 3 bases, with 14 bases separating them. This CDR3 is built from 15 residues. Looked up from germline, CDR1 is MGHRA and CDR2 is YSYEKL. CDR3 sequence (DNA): TGCGCCAGCAGTCTGACGTCGGGCGCTAATGAAAAACTGTTTTTT. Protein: CASSLTSGANEKLFF.

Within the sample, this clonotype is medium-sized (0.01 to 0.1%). DNA of the CDR3: TGTGCCAGCTCACCACAGGCAACGGATGATGGCTACACCTTC. Translation: CASSPQATDDGYTF. This chain links TRBV18 with TRBJ1-2; D is uncertain. Per the germline V gene, CDR1 is KGHSH and CDR2 is LQKENI. The CDR3 extends over 14 amino acids. Trimming removed 1 base from V and 6 bases from J, with 12 bases in between. Full variable domain (missing parts from reference TRBV18 and TRBJ1-2): NAGVMQNPRHLVRRRGQEARLRCSPMKGHSHVYWYRQLPEEGLKFMVYLQKENIIDESGMPKERFSAEFPKEGPSILRIQQVVRGDSAAYFCASSPQATDDGYTFGSGTRLTVV.

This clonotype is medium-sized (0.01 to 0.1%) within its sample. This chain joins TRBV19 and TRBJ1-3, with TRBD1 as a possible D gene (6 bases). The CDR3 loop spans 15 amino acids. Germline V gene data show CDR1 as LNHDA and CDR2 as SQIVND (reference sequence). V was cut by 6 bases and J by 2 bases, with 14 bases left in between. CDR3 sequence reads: CASSATGFAGNTIYF. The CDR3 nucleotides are TGTGCCAGTAGCGCTACAGGGTTCGCTGGAAACACCATATATTTT. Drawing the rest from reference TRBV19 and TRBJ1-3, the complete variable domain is DGGITQSPKYLFRKEGQNVTLSCEQNLNHDAMYWYRQDPGQGLRLIYYSQIVNDFQKGDIAEGYSVSREKKESFPLTVTSAQKNPTAFYLCASSATGFAGNTIYFGEGSWLTVV.

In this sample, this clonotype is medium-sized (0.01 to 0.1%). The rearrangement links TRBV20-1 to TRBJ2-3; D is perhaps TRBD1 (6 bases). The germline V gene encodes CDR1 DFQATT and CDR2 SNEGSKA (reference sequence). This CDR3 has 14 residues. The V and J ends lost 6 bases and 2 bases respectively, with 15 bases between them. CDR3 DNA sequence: TGCAGTGCCCCTCCACAGGGCCCCACAGATACGCAGTATTTT. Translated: CSAPPQGPTDTQYF.

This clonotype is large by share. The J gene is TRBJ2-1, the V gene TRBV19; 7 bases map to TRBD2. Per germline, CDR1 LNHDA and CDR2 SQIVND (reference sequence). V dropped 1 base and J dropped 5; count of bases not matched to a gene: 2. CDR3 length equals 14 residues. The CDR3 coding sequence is TGTGCCAGTAGTATAGGGGCGGGGGACAATGAGCAGTTCTTC. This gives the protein CASSIGAGDNEQFF.

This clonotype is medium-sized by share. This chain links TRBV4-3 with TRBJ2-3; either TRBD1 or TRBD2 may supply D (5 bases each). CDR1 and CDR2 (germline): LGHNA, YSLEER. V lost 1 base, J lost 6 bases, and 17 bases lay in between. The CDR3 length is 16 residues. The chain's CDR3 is CASSQVIGSGADTQYF. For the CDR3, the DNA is TGCGCCAGCAGCCAAGTGATCGGCTCCGGGGCGGATACGCAGTATTTT.

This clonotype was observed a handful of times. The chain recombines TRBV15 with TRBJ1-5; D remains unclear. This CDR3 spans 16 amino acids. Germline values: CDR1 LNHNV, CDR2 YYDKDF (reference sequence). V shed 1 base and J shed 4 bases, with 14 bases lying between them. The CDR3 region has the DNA TGTGCCACCAGCAGAGGGGAAGGACGGTCAAATCAGCCCCAGCATTTT. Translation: CATSRGEGRSNQPQHF. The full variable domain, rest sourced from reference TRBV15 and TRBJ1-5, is DAMVIQNPRYQVTQFGKPVTLSCSQTLNHNVMYWYQQKSSQAPKLLFHYYDKDFNNEADTPDNFQSRRPNTSFCFLDIRSPGLGDTAMYLCATSRGEGRSNQPQHFGDGTRLSIL.

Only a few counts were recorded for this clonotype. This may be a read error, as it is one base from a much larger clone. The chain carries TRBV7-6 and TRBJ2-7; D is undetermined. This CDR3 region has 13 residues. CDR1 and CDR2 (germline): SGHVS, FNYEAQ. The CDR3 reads CASGLEEHYEQYF. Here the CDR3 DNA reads TGTGCCAGCGGCTTAGAGGAACACTACGAGCAGTACTTC.

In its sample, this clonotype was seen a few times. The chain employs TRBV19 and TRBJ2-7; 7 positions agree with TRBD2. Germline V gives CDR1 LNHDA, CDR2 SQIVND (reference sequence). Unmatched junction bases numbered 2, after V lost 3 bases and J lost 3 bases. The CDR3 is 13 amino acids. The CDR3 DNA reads TGTGCCAGTAGTATCCGGGGGGACTACGAGCAGTACTTC. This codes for CASSIRGDYEQYF.

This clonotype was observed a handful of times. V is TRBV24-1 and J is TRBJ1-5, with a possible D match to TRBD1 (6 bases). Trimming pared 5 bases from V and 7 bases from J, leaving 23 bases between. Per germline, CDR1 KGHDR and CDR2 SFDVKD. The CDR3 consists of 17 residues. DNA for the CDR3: TGTGCCACCAGTGCGGCGGTCACTCCAGGGGCCAACCAGCCCCAGCATTTT. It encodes CATSAAVTPGANQPQHF.

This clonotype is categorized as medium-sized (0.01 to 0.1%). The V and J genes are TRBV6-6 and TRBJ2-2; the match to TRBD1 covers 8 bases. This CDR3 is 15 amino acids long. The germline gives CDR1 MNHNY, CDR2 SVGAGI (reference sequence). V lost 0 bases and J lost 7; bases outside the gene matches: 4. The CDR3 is CASSYSQGAVGELFF. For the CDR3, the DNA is TGTGCCAGCAGTTACTCCCAGGGGGCGGTCGGGGAGCTGTTTTTT.